The 28 T cell receptor beta chains given below trace back to one sample, sequenced in a study of post-analysis software for immune sequencing data. These receptors' targets are unknown. Presence of unique molecular identifiers characterized the TCR beta cDNA libraries. TCRdb passed the PCR reads through MiXCR, listing each CDR3 protein once. The sample yields over 700,000 distinct CDR3 sequences, 30% seen once. Study findings and constraints: Patients used about 5 TRBV segments, including TRBV5-6, TRBV5-1 and TRBV20-1, more often than controls.

The sample consisted of blood. The receptors were gathered from a girl aged 10 to 17 with multiple sclerosis.

The chain joins TRBV6-2 or TRBV6-3 to TRBJ1-5; 8 positions match TRBD1. With 7 bases clipped from V and 0 bases from J, the junction kept 8 bases outside the gene matches. The CDR3 contains 16 residues. The germline gives CDR1 MNHEY, CDR2 SVGEGT. CDR3 region: CASTDGQGYSNQPQHF. Written as DNA, the CDR3 is TGTGCCAGCACCGACGGACAGGGCTATAGCAATCAGCCCCAGCATTTT.

This clonotype was recorded a few times. The genes are TRBV20-1 and TRBJ1-5; TRBD1 might be the D (6 bases). Trimming pared 6 bases from V and 6 bases from J, leaving 15 bases between. CDR1 is DFQATT, CDR2 SNEGSKA, per germline (reference sequence). This CDR3 region has 13 residues. CDR3 DNA sequence: TGCAGTGCGGGAACAGGGTTTGGTCAGCCCCAGCATTTT. Residues: CSAGTGFGQPQHF.

About this clonotype: A read error is likely, as this CDR3 ends without the conserved phenylalanine or tryptophan. The V and J genes are TRBV20-1 and TRBJ2-7, with D hard to call. The CDR3 is 14 residues long. Germline V CDR1 and CDR2: DFQATT, SNEGSKA (reference sequence). The chain's CDR3 is CANMAWGGAYEQYL. The CDR3 coding sequence is TGCGCTAACATGGCATGGGGTGGGGCCTACGAGCAGTACCTC.

There are a few counts of this clonotype. The genes are TRBV7-6 and TRBJ1-5; D is perhaps TRBD1 (5 bases). Per germline, CDR1 SGHVS and CDR2 FNYEAQ. V lost 4 bases to trimming and J lost 3 bases, with 13 bases between them. CDR3 length equals 15 residues. CDR3 loop: CASSYFTGPNQPQHF. The CDR3 DNA reads as TGTGCCAGCAGCTATTTCACGGGGCCCAATCAGCCCCAGCATTTT.

In this sample, this clonotype turned up a few times. This chain connects TRBV7-2 to TRBJ2-7; D remains ambiguous. From germline, CDR1 is SGHTA and CDR2 FQGNSA. Trimming took 1 base from V and 6 from J, leaving 10 bases between them. The CDR3 length is 13 residues. In DNA, the CDR3 is TGTGCCAGCAGCTTAGGTTCTCGAAGCGAGCAGTACTTC. This codes for CASSLGSRSEQYF. Variable domain in full (rest from reference TRBV7-2 and TRBJ2-7): GAGVSQSPSNKVTEKGKDVELRCDPISGHTALYWYRQSLGQGLEFLIYFQGNSAPDKSGLPSDRFSAERTGGSVSTLTIQRTQQEDSAVYLCASSLGSRSEQYFGPGTRLTVT.

This clonotype was counted only a few times. The rearrangement uses TRBV29-1 and TRBJ2-1, with 12 bases identical to TRBD2. This CDR3 is 15 amino acids long. CDR1 is SQVTM and CDR2 is ANQGSEA in the germline V gene. The J segment lost 7 bases and the V segment lost 6 bases, leaving 10 bases of the junction unmatched. The CDR3 nucleotides read TGCAGCGTGTCTAGCGGGAGGGCCCCTAGGAATGAGCAGTTCTTC. This translates into CSVSSGRAPRNEQFF.

The chain combines TRBV27 with TRBJ1-5; D gene unclear. The CDR3 spans 13 residues. Germline V lookup: CDR1 MNHEY, CDR2 SMNVEV (reference sequence). With 4 bases removed from V and 4 bases from J, the gap between germline ends came to 8 bases. The CDR3 sequence: CASSWKGNQPQHF. DNA for the CDR3: TGTGCCAGCAGTTGGAAGGGAAATCAGCCCCAGCATTTT.

The chain uses TRBV19 and TRBJ2-5, with 8 bases fitting TRBD2. The CDR3 extends over 13 amino acids. J lost 1 base, V lost 9 bases, and 4 bases had no gene match. The germline V gene has CDR1 LNHDA and CDR2 SQIVND (reference sequence). The DNA for the CDR3 is TGTGCCAGCAGCGGGACTAGCCAAGAGACCCAGTACTTC. This gives the protein CASSGTSQETQYF.

In regard to this clonotype: This may be a read error, as it is one base from a much larger clone. V and J are TRBV6-2 or TRBV6-3 and TRBJ2-3; possible D gene TRBD1, 5 bases. Trimming shortened V by 6 bases and J by 4 bases, and 8 bases separated the two germline ends. This CDR3 is 12 amino acids long. In germline, CDR1 is MNHEY, CDR2 SVGEGT. For the CDR3, the DNA is TGTGCCAGCAGCGACAGTGCAGATACGCAGTATTTT. Translating it yields CASSDSADTQYF.

This clonotype was picked up a small number of times. This rearrangement joins TRBV7-9 to TRBJ2-3; D tentatively reads TRBD1 or TRBD2 (6 bases each). CDR1 is SEHNR and CDR2 is FQNEAQ in the germline V gene (reference sequence). V was pared by 4 bases and J by 2 bases, with 13 bases between. The CDR3 runs to 15 residues. The CDR3 DNA is TGTGCCAGCAGCTATTCGGGGGCCCCCACAGATACGCAGTATTTT. Translating gives CASSYSGAPTDTQYF.

This clonotype has just a few counts. The rearrangement uses TRBV7-9 and TRBJ1-1; 10 bases map to TRBD1. The CDR3 length is 15 residues. Germline CDR1 reads SEHNR; CDR2 reads FQNEAQ (reference sequence). V shed 4 bases, J shed 5 bases, and the junction held 7 bases outside the gene matches. The CDR3 is CASSSRDRGKTEAFF. In DNA form, the CDR3 reads TGTGCCAGCAGCTCGCGGGACAGGGGAAAAACTGAAGCTTTCTTT.

This clonotype was counted only a few times. The chain is built from TRBV7-8 and TRBJ1-4; possibly TRBD1 for D (5 bases). The V gene lost 4 bases and the J gene lost 8 bases, with 23 bases spanning the gap. Germline loops: CDR1 SGHVS, CDR2 FQNEAQ. The CDR3 loop spans 17 amino acids. The CDR3: CASSWGRHGGWGEKLFF. The CDR3, as DNA: TGTGCCAGCAGCTGGGGCCGTCACGGGGGATGGGGAGAAAAACTGTTTTTT.

The V gene is TRBV12-3 or TRBV12-4, the J gene TRBJ2-1; a weak D match, TRBD2 (6 bases). Trimming stripped 5 bases from V and 12 bases from J, with 11 bases between. CDR3 length: 11 amino acids. CDR3 sequence reads: CASSPRGTQFF. The CDR3 DNA reads as TGTGCCAGCAGTCCCCGCGGGACGCAGTTCTTC.

V usage is TRBV2 and J usage is TRBJ1-1; D is unresolved. Germline V gene sequence: CDR1 SNHLY, CDR2 FYNNEI. The CDR3 loop spans 14 amino acids. The V end lost 6 bases, the J end lost 1 base, and 12 bases lay between the germline ends. The DNA of the CDR3 is TGTGCCAGCAGCGCCGGGAGGGAGAACACTGAAGCTTTCTTT. Its protein is CASSAGRENTEAFF.

The chain links TRBV7-9 to TRBJ2-7; TRBD2 aligns across 8 bases. The CDR3 length is 14 residues. From germline, CDR1 is SEHNR and CDR2 FQNEAQ (reference sequence). The V and J ends lost 5 bases and 5 bases, in that order; junction bases with no gene match: 8. The CDR3 nucleotides read TGTGCCAGCAGCCCAAGCGGGAGCTTGGACGAGCAGTACTTC. It translates to CASSPSGSLDEQYF.

CDR3 protein: CASSLEGTYNSPLHF. CDR3 nucleotide sequence: TGTGCCAGCAGCTTAGAGGGAACGTATAATTCACCCCTCCACTTT. The chain links TRBV7-8 to TRBJ1-6; D gene uncertain. Germline V gene data show CDR1 as SGHVS and CDR2 as FQNEAQ. The CDR3 extends over 15 amino acids. The V and J ends lost 1 base and 4 bases respectively, with 8 bases between them.

This clonotype was counted between two and nine times. V gene TRBV27 combines with J gene TRBJ2-7, with a tentative D call TRBD2 (5 bases). CDR3 length: 15 amino acids. The V end was cut by 3 bases, the J end by 2 bases, with 14 bases between. CDR1 is MNHEY and CDR2 is SMNVEV in the germline V gene (reference sequence). The chain's CDR3 is CASSLRLAHPYEQYF. Written as DNA, the CDR3 is TGTGCCAGCAGTTTGAGGCTAGCACACCCCTACGAGCAGTACTTC.

V usage is TRBV9 and J usage is TRBJ2-5, with D hard to call. The J call is doubtful: the DNA matches TRBJ2-7 better. This CDR3 has 13 residues. CDR1 and CDR2 from the germline V gene are SGDLS and YYNGEE. CDR3 DNA: TGTGCCAGCAGCGTGAGCGCGGTCCACGAGCAGTACTTC. This gives the protein CASSVSAVHEQYF.

The J gene is TRBJ2-7, the V gene TRBV29-1; a weak D match, TRBD2 (6 bases). Germline CDR1 and CDR2: SQVTM and ANQGSEA. V lost 4 bases and J lost 6, with 19 bases in between. This CDR3 is 14 amino acids long. The CDR3 sequence is CSVASVWEPREQYF. For the CDR3, the DNA is TGCAGCGTTGCTAGCGTCTGGGAGCCCCGCGAGCAGTACTTC.

This clonotype appeared many times. The J gene is TRBJ2-1, the V gene TRBV7-9, with a weak D call TRBD2 (6 bases). V lost 4 bases to trimming and J lost 8 bases, with 12 bases between them. The CDR3 contains 13 residues. Germline V CDR1 and CDR2: SEHNR, FQNEAQ (reference sequence). The CDR3 sequence is CASSSTRSHEQFF. In nucleotides, the CDR3 is TGTGCCAGCAGCTCGACTAGGTCCCATGAGCAGTTCTTC.

This clonotype has a count of ten or more. V gene TRBV7-2 combines with J gene TRBJ2-7; either TRBD1 or TRBD2 may supply D (6 bases each). This CDR3 spans 15 amino acids. The germline V gene has CDR1 SGHTA and CDR2 FQGNSA. V lost 3 bases and J lost 4, with 16 bases in between. The CDR3 DNA reads TGTGCCAGCAGCTTGGGGGGCCAGGGAATATACGAGCAGTACTTC. This codes for CASSLGGQGIYEQYF.

On this clonotype: Its ends do not fully match the called genes, so a read error is possible. The rearrangement uses TRBV11-1 and TRBJ1-1; D uncertain. Germline V gene lookup returns CDR1 SGHAT and CDR2 FQDESV (reference sequence). The CDR3 length is 14 residues. CDR3 sequence: CASSSETPNTETFF. CDR3 coding DNA: TGTGCCAGCAGCTCCGAGACACCGAACACTGAAACTTTCTTT.

The gene calls are TRBV11-2 and TRBJ2-7, with TRBD1 identical over 7 bases. Germline CDR1 is SGHAT and CDR2 is FQNNGV. V trimming: 1 base; J trimming: 3 bases; junction bases outside the gene matches: 6. This CDR3 has 15 residues. This chain's CDR3 is CASSLGSGGIYEQYF. The CDR3 DNA is TGTGCCAGCAGCTTAGGTTCAGGGGGAATCTACGAGCAGTACTTC.

This clonotype appeared a few times. The chain carries TRBV27 and TRBJ2-1; D perhaps matches TRBD2 (5 bases). V lost 6 bases to trimming and J lost 5 bases, with 17 bases between them. CDR1 is MNHEY and CDR2 is SMNVEV in the germline V gene (reference sequence). The CDR3 runs to 15 residues. The CDR3 reads CASRNLASGDNEQFF. The CDR3 DNA reads TGTGCCAGCAGGAACCTGGCGTCCGGGGACAATGAGCAGTTCTTC.

This clonotype came up a few times. The chain joins TRBV7-9 to TRBJ2-5; D is undetermined. The CDR3 runs to 13 residues. V dropped 1 base and J dropped 1 base, with 4 bases sitting between them. CDR1 is SEHNR, CDR2 FQNEAQ, per germline (reference sequence). Here the CDR3 DNA reads TGTGCCAGCAGCTTAGAACGCCAAGAGACCCAGTACTTC. Its translation is CASSLERQETQYF.

The J gene is TRBJ2-1, the V gene TRBV20-1; possibly TRBD1 or TRBD2 for D (5 bases each). The closer fit of TRBJ2-7 to the DNA end suggests the J call may be wrong. The CDR3 is 15 residues long. CDR1 and CDR2 from the germline V gene are DFQATT and SNEGSKA (reference sequence). The CDR3 loop reads CSAPPSGTRYNEQYF. CDR3 DNA: TGCAGTGCTCCTCCTTCCGGGACCCGCTACAATGAGCAGTACTTC.

This chain uses TRBV7-2 with TRBJ2-7, with unresolved D. CDR3 length: 14 amino acids. CDR1 is SGHTA and CDR2 is FQGNSA in the germline V gene. With 1 base removed from V and 10 bases from J, the gap between germline ends came to 17 bases. CDR3 bases: TGTGCCAGCAGCTTAGACAGCGACATATCGGCCCAGTACTTC. Its translation is CASSLDSDISAQYF.

This clonotype was seen repeatedly, ten times or more. The chain links TRBV12-3 or TRBV12-4 to TRBJ1-1; maybe TRBD1 (5 bases). The CDR3 runs to 15 residues. Trimming took 6 bases from V and 2 from J, leaving 16 bases between them. The CDR3 protein is CASSRHWDANTEAFF. The DNA for the CDR3 is TGTGCCAGCAGCCGCCACTGGGACGCCAACACTGAAGCTTTCTTT.